Listed below are T cell receptor beta chains from one sample, sequenced in a study of identical twins. TCRdb independently ran MiXCR on the 5' RACE reads; one entry per CDR3 protein. The sample yields roughly 710,000 distinct CDR3 sequences, approximately 6% seen once. Specimen: naive T cells sorted from blood. Source of these receptors: a man aged 18 to 30 in good health. Each CDR3 is given with its conserved first and last residue. The D gene is left open where the match is weak. Where a row states a size, it is once, few, many or the class of an expanded clone; other rows omit it.

many	TRBJ2-1	TRBV5-1	TRBD2	TGCGCCAGCAGCTTGGCCGGGCGACTAGCGGGAACCCGAGGGGGGAATGAGCAGTTCTTC	CASSLAGRLAGTRGGNEQFF
many	TRBJ2-3	TRBV12-3/TRBV12-4	TRBD2	TGTGCCTCCGCGGGGGACTACACAGATACGCAGTATTTT	CASAGDYTDTQYF
many	TRBJ2-5	TRBV27	TRBD1	TGTGCCAGCAGTCGGGACAGGGAAGGAGAGACCCAGTACTTC	CASSRDREGETQYF
few	TRBJ2-2	TRBV6-2/TRBV6-3	NA	TGTGCCAGCAGTTTACCCCTGGTAGCGGATCTCACCGGGGAGCTGTTTTTT	CASSLPLVADLTGELFF
many	TRBJ1-2	TRBV20-1	NA	TGCAGTGTTGCTAGCGGCGGCAGGGGTAACTATGGCTACACCTTC	CSVASGGRGNYGYTF
many	TRBJ2-5	TRBV29-1	NA	TGCAGCCATTACGGGGACGGGCAAGAGACCCAGTACTTC	CSHYGDGQETQYF
NA	TRBJ2-7	TRBV7-2	TRBD2	TGTGCCAGCAGCCCGGGACTAGCGGGGGCCGTTCAGTACTTC	CASSPGLAGAVQYF
many	TRBJ1-5	TRBV29-1	NA	TGCAGCGTTGCTGTCGGAGGAGGGGGAGGACAGCCCCAGCATTTT	CSVAVGGGGGQPQHF
NA	TRBJ2-3	TRBV5-1	TRBD2	TGCGCCAGCAGCCCTTTAGCGGGGACCACAGATACGCAGTATTTT	CASSPLAGTTDTQYF
few	TRBJ1-1	TRBV9	TRBD1	TGTGCCAGCAGCGCCCCAGCGGGACAGGGTGAGCGAGCTTTCTTT	CASSAPAGQGERAFF
NA	TRBJ2-3	TRBV4-1	NA	TGCGCCAGCAGCCTTCGAGGTCCGGGAGTAATGAGCACAGATACGCAGTATTTT	CASSLRGPGVMSTDTQYF
many	TRBJ1-1	TRBV11-2	TRBD1	TGTGCCAGCAGCCCCGCTGGGACAGGGGGTCCCGTGGGCACTGAAGCTTTCTTT	CASSPAGTGGPVGTEAFF
NA	TRBJ1-5	TRBV5-1	NA	TGCGCCAGCAGCTTAGACACCCATCAGCCCCAGCATTTT	CASSLDTHQPQHF
NA	TRBJ2-5	TRBV3-1	NA	TGTGCCAGCAGCCAAGACGGCAGCCTTGTAGCCCAGTACTTC	CASSQDGSLVAQYF
NA	TRBJ1-6	TRBV5-1	NA	TGCGCCAGCAGCCTGACAGCAGATAATTCACCCCTCCACTTT	CASSLTADNSPLHF
NA	TRBJ1-2	TRBV6-1	TRBD1	TGTGCCAGCTCCCGAGCGGAGGGGGCCTATGGCTACACCTTC	CASSRAEGAYGYTF
NA	TRBJ1-1	TRBV4-1	NA	TGCGCCAGCAGCCCCCTTTTAGGTGGGATCGGCACTGAAGCTTTCTTT	CASSPLLGGIGTEAFF
NA	TRBJ2-7	TRBV28	NA	TGTGCCAGCAGTTTTTCGGCAGGGGTAGGATTCGAGCAGTACTTC	CASSFSAGVGFEQYF
many	TRBJ1-2	TRBV10-3	NA	TGTGCCATCACCTCGGGCAGGGGAGGTGGCTACACCTTC	CAITSGRGGGYTF
NA	TRBJ1-5	TRBV20-1	NA	TGCAGTGCTAGATTCACGAGGGGGGAAAGCAATCAGCCCCAGCATTTT	CSARFTRGESNQPQHF
few	TRBJ1-2	TRBV4-2	NA	TGTGCCAGCAGCCAAGAGGGTCCTAGGGCTCAAGACTACACCTTC	CASSQEGPRAQDYTF
NA	TRBJ2-1	TRBV20-1	NA	TGCAGTGCTAGATCGGTCTCCCAGTTCTTC	CSARSVSQFF
many	TRBJ2-1	TRBV9	TRBD2	TGTGCCAGCAGCGGCCGAGACGGGGGAGGGCCAAATGAGCAGTTCTTC	CASSGRDGGGPNEQFF
many	TRBJ2-1	TRBV10-3	NA	TGTGCCATCAGTGACAGGAATGAGCAGTTCTTC	CAISDRNEQFF
few	TRBJ2-7	TRBV4-1	TRBD1	TGCGCCAGCAGCCAAGACAGGCAGGGGGAGTCCGAGCAGTACTTC	CASSQDRQGESEQYF
many	TRBJ2-1	TRBV29-1	NA	TGCAGCGTTAGTTGGACCTCCTACAATGAGCAGTTCTTC	CSVSWTSYNEQFF
few	TRBJ2-7	TRBV20-1	TRBD2	TGCAGTGCTAGAGATCCCGGCGGGAGATCGTACGAGCAGTACTTC	CSARDPGGRSYEQYF
few	TRBJ2-5	TRBV12-3/TRBV12-4	NA	TGTGCCAGCAGGGGCGCGAAGACCCAGTACTTC	CASRGAKTQYF
few	TRBJ2-5	TRBV10-3	TRBD2	TGTGCCACGAGTCCACTAGCGGGAGGGACGGAGACCCAGTACTTC	CATSPLAGGTETQYF
NA	TRBJ1-2	TRBV19	TRBD1	TGTGCCAGTTGGTCTATGGGACAGGGCTTTGGCTACACCTTC	CASWSMGQGFGYTF
NA	TRBJ2-1	TRBV30	NA	TGTGCCTGGAGTGTAGGTGGGGGCTTCCACTTCTTC	CAWSVGGGFHFF
many	TRBJ2-5	TRBV15	NA	TGTGCCACCAGGGGATGGATAGAGACCCAGTACTTC	CATRGWIETQYF
many	TRBJ1-4	TRBV5-1	TRBD1	TGCGCCAGCAGCCTCTACAGGGGAAATGAAAAACTGTTTTTT	CASSLYRGNEKLFF
many	TRBJ1-6	TRBV6-1	TRBD1	TGTGCCAGCAGGAACCACAGGGGGCGCGTTTTGAATTCACCCCTCCACTTT	CASRNHRGRVLNSPLHF
many	TRBJ1-1	TRBV27	TRBD1	TGTGCCAGCAGTCTTTACAGGGGGACTGAAGCTTTCTTT	CASSLYRGTEAFF
many	TRBJ1-3	TRBV12-3/TRBV12-4	TRBD1	TGTGCCAGCAGTTTACCAGGACGGACAGGGAGTCCGAGCACCATATATTTT	CASSLPGRTGSPSTIYF
many	TRBJ2-7	TRBV20-1	NA	TGCAGTGCCACTGGACCCGGGGGATCCTACGAGCAGTACTTC	CSATGPGGSYEQYF
many	TRBJ2-3	TRBV20-1	TRBD2	TGCAGTGCTAGAGTCCTAGCGGAAAGCACAGATACGCAGTATTTT	CSARVLAESTDTQYF
many	TRBJ2-1	TRBV20-1	TRBD2	TGCAGTGCTAGAGGGGAGTTATGGGAGCGGGAGGGGAATGAGCAGTTCTTC	CSARGELWEREGNEQFF
few	TRBJ2-2	TRBV6-2/TRBV6-3	NA	TGTGCCAGCAGTTTCCCAGTATTAAGCGGGGAGCTGTTTTTT	CASSFPVLSGELFF
few	TRBJ2-4	TRBV18	NA	TGTGCCAGCTCACTAGCGGTCAAAAACATTCAGTACTTC	CASSLAVKNIQYF
NA	TRBJ2-3	TRBV20-1	TRBD2	TGCAGTGCTGCCGATCCTCTTAGCGGGTGGGGGGCAGATACGCAGTATTTT	CSAADPLSGWGADTQYF
NA	TRBJ2-5	TRBV20-1	TRBD2	TGCAGTGCTAGAGATTGGCTAGCGGGAGACGAAGAGACCCAGTACTTC	CSARDWLAGDEETQYF
NA	TRBJ2-1	TRBV5-1	NA	TGCGCCAGCAGCCGATTGCAGCGCGAAGAGTACAATGAGCAGTTCTTC	CASSRLQREEYNEQFF
many	TRBJ2-7	TRBV6-5	NA	TGTGCCAGCAGTTACTCGTTGGGAGGTTTCTCCTACGAGCAGTACTTC	CASSYSLGGFSYEQYF
few	TRBJ1-1	TRBV6-5	NA	TGTGCCAGCAGTTACTTTGCAGGGGACGGCCACACTGAAGCTTTCTTT	CASSYFAGDGHTEAFF
few	TRBJ2-1	TRBV9	TRBD2	TGTGCCAGCAGCGGAAGGCTAGCGGGTACCAATGAGCAGTTCTTC	CASSGRLAGTNEQFF
many	TRBJ2-7	TRBV7-9	NA	TGTGCCAGCAGCCCACATCGAAGAAACTACGAGCAGTACTTC	CASSPHRRNYEQYF
many	TRBJ2-1	TRBV5-1	NA	TGCGCCACCCAGACAGGATCGGTTAGTGAGCAGTTCTTC	CATQTGSVSEQFF